This T cell receptor beta chain was captured in a study of technical replicates of blood from a few donors. The V and J ends lost 6 bases and 8 bases respectively, with 4 bases between them. Per germline, CDR1 PRHDT and CDR2 FYEKMQ (reference sequence). This CDR3 is built from 9 residues. TCRdb keeps only in-frame clones here, not all; method: immunoSEQ multiplex PCR. This table has approximately 70,000 clones, roughly 95% appearing once. Sequenced sample: T cells isolated from PBMCs. The TCR sequence derives from a human donor in good health. The chain has TRBV13 and TRBJ1-2; no clear D. The CDR3 is CASRQGYTF. In nucleotides, the CDR3 is TGTGCCAGCAGACAAGGCTACACCTTC.